The present T cell receptor (beta chain) was sequenced within a study of blood T cell repertoires in COVID-19. Study-level information: PBMCs, B-cell-depleted T cells, or T cells were the source of the cDNA or gDNA that made up the material.

Germline loops: CDR1 ENHRY, CDR2 SYGVKD. Germline trimming cut 4 bases from V and 8 bases from J; bases unmatched to any gene: 4. The CDR3 covers 13 residues. Some clones are missing from TCRdb's copy, which holds only in-frame ones; the method was immunoSEQ multiplex PCR. The sample lists over 250,000 clones, approximately 85% occurring once. The chain links TRBV10-3 to TRBJ1-2; 10 nucleotides match TRBD1. The receptor comes from a woman aged 30 to 39 with acute or convalescent COVID-19. Sequenced input: peripheral blood. CDR3 sequence reads: CAISAGQGFGYTF. In DNA form, the CDR3 reads TGTGCCATCAGTGCGGGACAGGGGTTCGGCTACACCTTC.